Listed below are T cell receptor beta chains from one sample, sequenced in a study of blood T cell repertoires in COVID-19. The assay was immunoSEQ multiplex PCR, and TCRdb's table has in-frame clones only and misses some. The sample lists about 160,000 clones; roughly 80% were seen once. The sequenced sample consisted of peripheral blood. The origin of the receptors is a woman aged 80 or over with acute or convalescent COVID-19. CDR3s include the opening cysteine and the closing phenylalanine or tryptophan. Each record gives: J gene, V gene, D gene, clone size, CDR3 protein, CDR3 DNA. A D gene is named only where the DNA matches it firmly. Part of the rows lack a size; the others show once, few, many or a class for expanded clones.

>TRBJ2-7|TRBV5-6|TRBD1|-
CASSPGQGVPYEQYF
TGTGCCAGCAGCCCGGGACAGGGGGTTCCCTACGAGCAGTACTTC
>TRBJ2-3|TRBV27|TRBD1|once
CASSKDREYDTQYF
TGTGCCAGCAGTAAAGACAGGGAATACGATACGCAGTATTTT
>TRBJ1-6|TRBV30|-|once
CAWSEWRDSPLHF
TGTGCCTGGAGTGAGTGGAGGGATTCACCCCTCCACTTT
>TRBJ2-1|TRBV6-2/TRBV6-3|-|-
CASSWDSHNEQFF
TGTGCCAGCAGTTGGGACTCTCACAATGAGCAGTTCTTC
>TRBJ1-4|TRBV7-9|-|-
CASSLGEVDEKLFF
TGTGCCAGCAGCTTAGGTGAAGTAGATGAAAAACTGTTTTTT
>TRBJ2-7|TRBV2|-|-
CASSKDSVSYEQYF
TGTGCCAGCAGCAAAGACAGTGTCTCCTACGAGCAGTACTTC
>TRBJ2-1|TRBV5-5|-|-
CASSLAPGDHNEQFF
TGTGCCAGCAGCCTAGCTCCAGGGGACCACAATGAGCAGTTCTTC
>TRBJ2-1|TRBV7-2|-|-
CASSSNRNEQFF
TGTGCCAGCAGCTCCAACAGGAACGAGCAGTTCTTC
>TRBJ2-5|TRBV5-1|TRBD2|-
CASSYKEAGPQETQYF
TGCGCCAGCAGTTACAAGGAAGCGGGGCCCCAAGAGACCCAGTACTTC
>TRBJ2-3|TRBV7-9|TRBD2|-
CASSPTLADTDTQYF
TGTGCCAGCAGCCCAACACTAGCGGACACAGATACGCAGTATTTT
>TRBJ1-6|TRBV4-1|TRBD1|-
CASSQEGRGLGSPLHF
TGCGCCAGCAGCCAAGAAGGCAGGGGGCTAGGTTCACCCCTCCACTTT
>TRBJ1-6|TRBV5-1|-|-
CASGEKFVGGSPLHF
TGCGCCAGCGGAGAGAAATTCGTGGGGGGTTCACCCCTCCACTTT
>TRBJ1-2|TRBV27|-|few
CASSRSGQNYGYTF
TGTGCCAGCAGCCGCAGTGGGCAGAACTATGGCTACACCTTC
>TRBJ2-1|TRBV15|TRBD2|few
CATSRGTSGGAYEQFF
TGTGCCACCAGCAGAGGGACTAGCGGGGGGGCCTATGAGCAGTTCTTC
>TRBJ1-4|TRBV2|-|once
CASSESSSLEVFF
TGTGCCAGCAGTGAAAGCTCCTCTCTTGAGGTGTTTTTT
>TRBJ1-2|TRBV5-1|-|-
CASSLGEGYGYTF
TGCGCCAGCAGCCTAGGGGAGGGGTATGGCTACACCTTC
>TRBJ2-7|TRBV27|TRBD1|-
CASSRPGTGKNEQYF
TGTGCCAGCAGCCGTCCCGGGACAGGGAAAAACGAGCAGTACTTC
>TRBJ2-3|TRBV7-8|-|-
CASSSQRTRTDTQYF
TGTGCCAGCAGCTCCCAGCGGACCCGCACAGATACGCAGTATTTT
>TRBJ1-2|TRBV12-3/TRBV12-4|-|-
CASSLSGNYGYTF
TGTGCCAGCAGTTTATCAGGGAACTATGGCTACACCTTC
>TRBJ2-7|TRBV7-9|-|-
CASSQLRERGYEQYF
TGTGCCAGCAGCCAACTCCGGGAGAGAGGTTACGAGCAGTACTTC
>TRBJ1-3|TRBV6-1|TRBD1|-
CASSQGQGGSGNTIYF
TGTGCCAGCAGTCAAGGACAGGGAGGCTCTGGAAACACCATATATTTT
>TRBJ1-3|TRBV3-1/TRBV3-2|TRBD1|medium-sized
CASSLTGTAGNTIYF
TGTGCCAGCAGCCTTACTGGGACAGCTGGAAACACCATATATTTT
>TRBJ1-4|TRBV28|-|once
CAINRGGANEKLFF
TGTGCCATCAACCGGGGGGGAGCTAATGAAAAACTGTTTTTT
>TRBJ1-6|TRBV3-1/TRBV3-2|TRBD1|-
CASSPRDRYNSPLHF
TGTGCCAGCAGCCCCCGGGACAGGTATAATTCACCCCTCCACTTT
>TRBJ1-5|TRBV28|TRBD1|few
CASSLGTEYQPQHF
TGTGCCAGCAGTTTAGGGACAGAGTATCAGCCCCAGCATTTT
>TRBJ1-1|TRBV11-1|TRBD1|-
CASSLGTGNTEAFF
TGTGCCAGCAGCCTCGGGACAGGAAACACTGAAGCTTTCTTT
>TRBJ2-5|TRBV5-1|TRBD2|once
CASSLGTSGTVGETQYF
TGCGCCAGCAGCTTGGGGACTAGCGGGACCGTGGGAGAGACCCAGTACTTC
>TRBJ1-2|TRBV28|TRBD1|-
CASSWDRDYGYTF
TGTGCCAGCAGTTGGGACAGGGACTATGGCTACACCTTC
>TRBJ2-7|TRBV7-8|-|-
CASSLAATGYEQYF
TGTGCCAGCAGCTTAGCCGCTACAGGGTACGAGCAGTACTTC
>TRBJ2-3|TRBV5-1|-|-
CASGRRTEDTQYF
TGCGCCAGCGGGCGGAGGACAGAGGATACGCAGTATTTT
>TRBJ2-1|TRBV30|TRBD2|-
CAWSVAGRGNEQFF
TGTGCCTGGAGTGTAGCCGGGAGGGGAAATGAGCAGTTCTTC
>TRBJ2-3|TRBV10-3|-|-
CAISPGGGADTQYF
TGTGCCATCAGCCCGGGCGGGGGCGCAGATACGCAGTATTTT
>TRBJ2-1|TRBV6-1|TRBD2|-
CASSEGVGLDGEQFF
TGTGCCAGCAGTGAAGGTGTGGGACTAGACGGTGAGCAGTTCTTC
>TRBJ2-7|TRBV10-2|-|-
CASRQTVSYEQYF
TGCGCCAGCAGACAGACCGTCTCCTACGAGCAGTACTTC
>TRBJ2-1|TRBV13|-|few
CASSSTLAGEQFF
TGTGCCAGCAGCTCGACACTGGCGGGTGAGCAGTTCTTC
>TRBJ2-2|TRBV11-3|TRBD2|-
CASSSGWGGTGELFF
TGTGCCAGCAGCTCAGGTTGGGGGGGCACCGGGGAGCTGTTTTTT
>TRBJ2-5|TRBV28|TRBD1|-
CASSLSIIRGRLETQYF
TGTGCCAGCAGTTTAAGTATCATTAGGGGGCGGTTAGAGACCCAGTACTTC
>TRBJ1-2|TRBV5-1|-|-
CASSLDSSNYGYTF
TGCGCCAGCAGCTTGGACAGCTCTAACTATGGCTACACCTTC
>TRBJ1-2|TRBV28|-|few
CASSSVRVYSYTF
TGTGCCAGCAGTAGTGTCAGGGTTTACAGCTACACCTTC
>TRBJ1-5|TRBV28|-|-
CAARGGNNQPQHF
TGTGCCGCCCGGGGGGGGAACAATCAGCCCCAGCATTTT
>TRBJ2-2|TRBV2|TRBD2|-
CASSYDPRREGNTGELFF
TGTGCCAGCAGTTATGACCCTAGGCGGGAGGGTAACACCGGGGAGCTGTTTTTT
>TRBJ2-3|TRBV5-1|TRBD1|-
CASSTGTGAVDTQYF
TGCGCCAGCAGCACCGGTACAGGGGCGGTGGATACGCAGTATTTT
>TRBJ2-5|TRBV5-4|TRBD2|-
CASSPTSGGAETQYF
TGTGCCAGCAGCCCTACTAGCGGGGGGGCTGAGACCCAGTACTTC
>TRBJ2-7|TRBV5-1|-|-
CASSLEGIFEQYF
TGCGCCAGCAGCTTGGAGGGGATTTTCGAGCAGTACTTC
>TRBJ2-6|TRBV5-1|TRBD2|-
CASSLAGLSGANVLTF
TGCGCCAGCAGCTTAGCGGGACTTTCTGGGGCCAACGTCCTGACTTTC
>TRBJ1-5|TRBV12-3/TRBV12-4|-|-
CASSLTADQPQHF
TGTGCCAGCAGTTTAACAGCCGATCAGCCCCAGCATTTT